A selection of T cell receptor beta chains follows, all from one sample in a study of response to subunit inactivated influenza vaccine. TCRdb recomputed calls from the RT-PCR reads with MiXCR, one row per CDR3 protein. Seen here are 550,000 to 800,000 distinct CDR3 sequences, 11% to 15% observed once, and the top ten hold 6% to 8%. This sample comprised PBMCs from blood, obtained approximately 15 days before vaccination. These receptors all come from a middle-aged man who received an inactivated influenza vaccine. Both conserved end residues are part of each CDR3. The D gene is left open where the match is weak. Clone size is not always given. Where it is, it says once, few, many or a class for expanded clones.

cdr3_length: 16; d_call: TRBD1; v_call: TRBV7-6; clone_size: many; j_call: TRBJ2-5; cdr3_nt: TGTGCCAGCAGCTTCCTTGGACAGGCGAGTGTAGAGACCCAGTACTTC; cdr3_aa: CASSFLGQASVETQYF
cdr3_length: 11; d_call: -; v_call: TRBV6-2/TRBV6-3; clone_size: many; j_call: TRBJ2-1; cdr3_nt: TGTGCCAGCAGCGAGGCGGGTGAGCAGTTCTTC; cdr3_aa: CASSEAGEQFF
cdr3_length: 14; d_call: -; v_call: TRBV15; clone_size: many; j_call: TRBJ2-1; cdr3_nt: TGTGCCACCAGCAGAGTGGGCAGGGGTCATGAGCAGTTCTTC; cdr3_aa: CATSRVGRGHEQFF
cdr3_length: 12; d_call: -; v_call: TRBV7-2; clone_size: many; j_call: TRBJ2-1; cdr3_nt: TGTGCCAGCAGCTTCCTCGGGACACGGCAGTTCTTC; cdr3_aa: CASSFLGTRQFF
cdr3_length: 14; d_call: -; v_call: TRBV10-3; clone_size: -; j_call: TRBJ2-5; cdr3_nt: TGTGCCATCAGTGAAGATCCCAGACAAGAGACCCAGTACTTC; cdr3_aa: CAISEDPRQETQYF
cdr3_length: 17; d_call: TRBD1; v_call: TRBV4-3; clone_size: few; j_call: TRBJ2-2; cdr3_nt: TGCGCCAGCAGCCATGAGCCAGGGGGTATTGCGACCGGGGAGCTGTTTTTT; cdr3_aa: CASSHEPGGIATGELFF
cdr3_length: 15; d_call: -; v_call: TRBV3-1; clone_size: -; j_call: TRBJ2-4; cdr3_nt: TGTGCCAGCAGCCAAGGGGGCACGGCCAAAAACATTCAGTACTTC; cdr3_aa: CASSQGGTAKNIQYF
cdr3_length: 15; d_call: -; v_call: TRBV7-2; clone_size: few; j_call: TRBJ2-1; cdr3_nt: TGTGCCAGCAGCACTAGGGGCCTGACCTACAATGAGCAGTTCTTC; cdr3_aa: CASSTRGLTYNEQFF
cdr3_length: 16; d_call: -; v_call: TRBV6-1; clone_size: -; j_call: TRBJ2-7; cdr3_nt: TGTGCCAGCAGTGAAGCGCCGGACTGGAGCTCCTACGAGCAGTACTTC; cdr3_aa: CASSEAPDWSSYEQYF
cdr3_length: 18; d_call: -; v_call: TRBV4-2; clone_size: -; j_call: TRBJ1-4; cdr3_nt: TGTGCCAGCAGCAACCGGGACGGAGGTATTTCACCTACTGAAAAACTGTTTTTT; cdr3_aa: CASSNRDGGISPTEKLFF
cdr3_length: 16; d_call: TRBD1; v_call: TRBV24-1; clone_size: -; j_call: TRBJ2-7; cdr3_nt: TGTGCCACCAGTGCCACCCCGGGACAGGGGTCCTACGAGCAGTACTTC; cdr3_aa: CATSATPGQGSYEQYF
cdr3_length: 13; d_call: -; v_call: TRBV7-9; clone_size: few; j_call: TRBJ2-1; cdr3_nt: TGTGCCAGCAGCTTACCACCCCTCGATGAGCAGTTCTTC; cdr3_aa: CASSLPPLDEQFF
cdr3_length: 15; d_call: TRBD2; v_call: TRBV20-1; clone_size: -; j_call: TRBJ2-3; cdr3_nt: TGCAGTGCTAACCTACTAGCGGGAGGGCCAGATACGCAGTATTTT; cdr3_aa: CSANLLAGGPDTQYF
cdr3_length: 15; d_call: -; v_call: TRBV9; clone_size: few; j_call: TRBJ2-1; cdr3_nt: TGTGCCAGCAGCGTAGGCGGGAACTCCTACAATGAGCAGTTCTTC; cdr3_aa: CASSVGGNSYNEQFF
cdr3_length: 16; d_call: TRBD1; v_call: TRBV5-6; clone_size: -; j_call: TRBJ2-7; cdr3_nt: TGTGCCAGCAGCTCCCTTGCGGGACAGGGACGCTACGAGCAGTACTTC; cdr3_aa: CASSSLAGQGRYEQYF
cdr3_length: 15; d_call: TRBD1; v_call: TRBV11-2; clone_size: few; j_call: TRBJ2-5; cdr3_nt: TGTGCCAGCAGGTGGACAGGGGGCAACAGGGAGACCCAGTACTTC; cdr3_aa: CASRWTGGNRETQYF
cdr3_length: 12; d_call: TRBD1; v_call: TRBV20-1; clone_size: few; j_call: TRBJ2-7; cdr3_nt: TGCAGTGCCAAGACAGGGACCTACGAGCAGTACTTC; cdr3_aa: CSAKTGTYEQYF
cdr3_length: 13; d_call: -; v_call: TRBV12-3/TRBV12-4; clone_size: -; j_call: TRBJ2-7; cdr3_nt: TGTGCCAGCATGGGGGGATTGAGAAACGAGCAGTACTTC; cdr3_aa: CASMGGLRNEQYF
cdr3_length: 11; d_call: -; v_call: TRBV29-1; clone_size: many; j_call: TRBJ1-1; cdr3_nt: TGCAGCGTTGCCAGGAACACTGAAGCTTTCTTT; cdr3_aa: CSVARNTEAFF
cdr3_length: 15; d_call: -; v_call: TRBV12-3/TRBV12-4; clone_size: few; j_call: TRBJ1-1; cdr3_nt: TGTGCCAGCAGCTCCTCCCGGGGGGCGAACACTGAAGCTTTCTTT; cdr3_aa: CASSSSRGANTEAFF
cdr3_length: 23; d_call: TRBD1; v_call: TRBV4-2; clone_size: -; j_call: TRBJ2-3; cdr3_nt: TGTGCCAGCAGCCAACGTAACCCAATAGGACAGGGGGAAGGCGGGAGAGAGGCAGATACGCAGTATTTT; cdr3_aa: CASSQRNPIGQGEGGREADTQYF
cdr3_length: 13; d_call: -; v_call: TRBV19; clone_size: few; j_call: TRBJ1-1; cdr3_nt: TGTGCCAGTAGTCTTTGGCCGAACACTGAAGCTTTCTTT; cdr3_aa: CASSLWPNTEAFF
cdr3_length: 14; d_call: -; v_call: TRBV5-1; clone_size: few; j_call: TRBJ1-3; cdr3_nt: TGCGCCAGCAGCTTGGACAGGGATGGAAACACCATATATTTT; cdr3_aa: CASSLDRDGNTIYF
cdr3_length: 14; d_call: TRBD1; v_call: TRBV20-1; clone_size: few; j_call: TRBJ1-5; cdr3_nt: TGCAGTGCTCGGGACAGGGTGGGCAATCAGCCCCAGCATTTT; cdr3_aa: CSARDRVGNQPQHF
cdr3_length: 19; d_call: -; v_call: TRBV15; clone_size: -; j_call: TRBJ1-5; cdr3_nt: TGTGCCACCAGCAGAGCCTCGAAGGACAGCCTCAGGCGGGTTCAGCCCCAGCATTTT; cdr3_aa: CATSRASKDSLRRVQPQHF
cdr3_length: 16; d_call: TRBD2; v_call: TRBV5-6; clone_size: once; j_call: TRBJ2-7; cdr3_nt: TGTGCCAGCAGCTTGGAAATGACTAGCGGGAGAGCAGAGCAGTACTTC; cdr3_aa: CASSLEMTSGRAEQYF
cdr3_length: 16; d_call: -; v_call: TRBV5-5; clone_size: few; j_call: TRBJ2-2; cdr3_nt: TGTGCCAGCAGCTTGGTAAGAGGGAGGAACACCGGGGAGCTGTTTTTT; cdr3_aa: CASSLVRGRNTGELFF
cdr3_length: 14; d_call: -; v_call: TRBV6-5; clone_size: many; j_call: TRBJ2-2; cdr3_nt: TGTGCCAGCAGACTCGGGGAGAACACCGGGGAGCTGTTTTTT; cdr3_aa: CASRLGENTGELFF
cdr3_length: 15; d_call: TRBD1; v_call: TRBV27; clone_size: few; j_call: TRBJ2-7; cdr3_nt: TGTGCCAGCAGTCCCTTCCCCGGGACAGGGAGGGAGCAGTACTTC; cdr3_aa: CASSPFPGTGREQYF
cdr3_length: 15; d_call: -; v_call: TRBV7-2; clone_size: -; j_call: TRBJ2-3; cdr3_nt: TGTGCCAGCAGCTTAGCTGCTCCTAGCACAGATACGCAGTATTTT; cdr3_aa: CASSLAAPSTDTQYF
cdr3_length: 15; d_call: -; v_call: TRBV10-3; clone_size: few; j_call: TRBJ2-4; cdr3_nt: TGTGCCATCAGTGAAGGCAGCCAGGGCAAAAACATTCAGTACTTC; cdr3_aa: CAISEGSQGKNIQYF
cdr3_length: 15; d_call: -; v_call: TRBV7-9; clone_size: few; j_call: TRBJ2-2; cdr3_nt: TGTGCCAGCAACAAGATAGGGGGAAGTACCGGGGAGCTGTTTTTT; cdr3_aa: CASNKIGGSTGELFF